This TCR beta chain was retrieved from a study of metastatic and nonmetastatic thyroid tumors. About the study: It was across blood and tumor or nodule tissue from malignant and benign thyroid patients that repertoires were compared.

Using MiXCR, TCRdb re-called clones from the PCR reads. The sample yields tens of thousands of clones, around a third seen once. Nobody among the patients had been given any treatment before thyroid surgery. Broader study findings: Reports indicated that malignant thyroid tumors showed significantly higher TCR beta diversity than benign nodules did, in blood and tumor.

On this clone: The antigen is not known.

The source of this sequence is a male donor with papillary thyroid cancer or a benign thyroid nodule (not recorded which). Some clones in this sample may be carry-over from other donors' samples. Sequenced sample: blood.

The CDR3 DNA sequence: TGCGCCAGCAGCCAAGTCTTTCCGGGACACTCTGGAAACACCATATATTTT. It yields the protein CASSQVFPGHSGNTIYF. The chain combines TRBV4-1 with TRBJ1-3, with TRBD1 as a possible D gene (6 bases). CDR3 length: 17 amino acids. Germline assignment: CDR1 MGHRA and CDR2 YSYEKL. Trimming left V 1 base short and J 0 bases short, with 13 bases between.